This paragraph reports one T cell receptor (beta chain). These data come from a study of blood T cell repertoires in COVID-19. Turning to the study itself: Samples of COVID-19 (acute and convalescent) were obtained from the United States, Italy and Spain.

Here immunoSEQ multiplex PCR was the method, and the copy in TCRdb shows in-frame clones only, minus some. The sample contains almost 250,000 clones, approximately 86% of which appear only once. Per the germline V gene, CDR1 is LGHDT and CDR2 is YNNKEL (reference sequence). This CDR3 comprises 15 residues. With V trimmed by 8 bases and J by 3 bases, 11 bases remained unmatched. Input material: peripheral blood. This chain uses TRBV3-1 (or the pseudogene TRBV3-2) with TRBJ2-3, with 7 positions matching TRBD1. The source is a woman between 55 and 75 years old who had recovered from COVID-19. The CDR3 is CASAFSAGGTDTQYF. The CDR3 coding sequence is TGTGCCAGCGCGTTCTCAGCAGGGGGAACAGATACGCAGTATTTT.